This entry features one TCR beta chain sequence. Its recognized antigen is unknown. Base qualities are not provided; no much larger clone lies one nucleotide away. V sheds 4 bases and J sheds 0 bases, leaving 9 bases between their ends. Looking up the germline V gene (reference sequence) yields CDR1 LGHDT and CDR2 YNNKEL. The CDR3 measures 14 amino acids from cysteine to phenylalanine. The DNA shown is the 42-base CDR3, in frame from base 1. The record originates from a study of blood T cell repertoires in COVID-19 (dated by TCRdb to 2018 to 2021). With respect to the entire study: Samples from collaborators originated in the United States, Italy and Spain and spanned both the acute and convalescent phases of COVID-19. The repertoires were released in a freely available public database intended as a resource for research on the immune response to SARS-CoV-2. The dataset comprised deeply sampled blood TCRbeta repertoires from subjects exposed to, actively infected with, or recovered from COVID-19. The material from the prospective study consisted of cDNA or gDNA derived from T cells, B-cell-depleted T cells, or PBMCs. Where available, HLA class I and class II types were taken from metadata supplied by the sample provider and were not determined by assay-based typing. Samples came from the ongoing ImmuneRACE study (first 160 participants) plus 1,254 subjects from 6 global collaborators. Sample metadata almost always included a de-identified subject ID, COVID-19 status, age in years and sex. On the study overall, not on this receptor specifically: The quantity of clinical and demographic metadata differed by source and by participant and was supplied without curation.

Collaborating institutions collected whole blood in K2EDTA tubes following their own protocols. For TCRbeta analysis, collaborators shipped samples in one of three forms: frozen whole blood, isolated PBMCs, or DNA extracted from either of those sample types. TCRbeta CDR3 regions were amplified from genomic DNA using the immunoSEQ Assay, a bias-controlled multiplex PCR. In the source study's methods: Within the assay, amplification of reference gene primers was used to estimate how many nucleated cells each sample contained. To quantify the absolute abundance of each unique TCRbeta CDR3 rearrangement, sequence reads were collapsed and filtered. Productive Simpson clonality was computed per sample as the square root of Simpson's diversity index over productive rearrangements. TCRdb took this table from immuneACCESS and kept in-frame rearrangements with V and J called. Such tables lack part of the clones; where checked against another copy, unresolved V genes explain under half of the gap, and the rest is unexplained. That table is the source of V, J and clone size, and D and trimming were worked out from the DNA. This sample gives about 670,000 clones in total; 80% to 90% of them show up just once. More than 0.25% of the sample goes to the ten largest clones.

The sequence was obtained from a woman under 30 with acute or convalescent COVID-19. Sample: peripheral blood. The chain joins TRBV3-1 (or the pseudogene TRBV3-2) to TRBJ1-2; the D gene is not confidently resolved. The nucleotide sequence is TGTGCCAGCAGCCCCGGAGGATCTAACTATGGCTACACCTTC. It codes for CASSPGGSNYGYTF.